Sequencing of this T cell receptor (beta chain) was carried out in a study of blood T cell repertoires in COVID-19. Participants spanned ages about 18 to 100 years and resided in 20 to 25 US areas. Cohort placement rested on clinical history that participants reported themselves. Two negative PCRs, clearance, or symptom resolution characterized the recovered Cohort 3 donors. Germline V lookup: CDR1 SEHNR, CDR2 FQNEAQ (reference sequence). Between the trimmed V and J ends, which lost 5 bases and 7 bases, there was a span of 17 bases. This CDR3 contains 14 residues. Per the authors' pipeline: Quantification of nucleated cells was approximated via reference gene primer amplification. Data came from immunoSEQ multiplex PCR; TCRdb stores just in-frame clones and leaves some out. V, J and clone size were drawn from that table, and D and trimming were deduced from the DNA. Of over 350,000 clones in the sample, approximately 90% are singletons; the top ten hold around 9.3%.

This TCR was recovered from a woman in her 50s who had recovered from COVID-19. V is TRBV7-9 and J is TRBJ1-1; D is undetermined. Material: PBMCs or T cells enriched from blood (not recorded which). CDR3 protein: CASSLRGYPDEAFF. The CDR3 DNA is TGTGCCAGCAGCCTAAGAGGGTACCCGGATGAAGCTTTCTTT.